This T cell receptor beta chain emerged from a study of T cells in Graves' hyperthyroidism and ophthalmopathy. Disease duration under 2 months; hyperthyroidism patients were aged 18 to 65. Patients showing uncontrolled infection, other autoimmune disease, pregnancy or lactation were ineligible. Orbital computed tomography, thyroid ultrasound, serum thyroxine and TRAb, and clinical symptoms together informed the diagnoses. RNA transcripts were the template for amplifying TCR beta CDR3 regions. TCR CDR3 regions were first amplified by RT-PCR with HTBI primers. Using its own MiXCR run on the multiplex PCR reads, TCRdb lists one record per CDR3 protein. The data contain about 560,000 distinct CDR3 sequences, approximately 15% of them seen just once; the ten biggest clones take up 18%. V gave up 3 bases and J gave up 14 bases; unmatched junction bases: 12. Germline values: CDR1 DFQATT, CDR2 SNEGSKA (reference sequence). CDR3 length equals 14 residues.

Source material: blood. This rearrangement joins TRBV20-1 to TRBJ2-5, with 13 bases aligning to TRBD2. This receptor was obtained from a young woman with Graves' hyperthyroidism. The CDR3 DNA reads TGCAGTGCTAGGGCCGGGACTAGCGGGACTTTCGAATACTTC. Residues: CSARAGTSGTFEYF.